These 27 T cell receptor beta chains came from one sample sequenced in a study of blood T cell repertoires in COVID-19. The protocol was immunoSEQ multiplex PCR, while the TCRdb copy is restricted to in-frame clones and leaves out a portion. The sample holds 150,000 to 250,000 clones; about 85% are singletons and the top ten take 2% to 2.5%. The sample comprised PBMCs or T cells enriched from blood (not recorded which). Source of these receptors: a woman aged 30 to 39 who had recovered from COVID-19.

This clone was counted between two and nine times. The genes are TRBV6-5 and TRBJ1-1; the D gene is possibly TRBD1 (6 bases). Trimming removed 7 bases from V and 6 bases from J, with 12 bases in between. The germline V gene has CDR1 MNHEY and CDR2 SVGAGI. This CDR3 has 12 amino acids. This chain's CDR3 is CASTSRGSEAFF. The CDR3 DNA follows: TGTGCCAGCACTAGCAGGGGTTCTGAAGCTTTCTTT.

The chain couples TRBV27 to TRBJ2-5; the match to TRBD2 covers 8 bases. V lost 2 bases, J lost 9 bases, and 14 bases stayed unmatched. This CDR3 spans 16 amino acids. Per the germline V gene, CDR1 is MNHEY and CDR2 is SMNVEV (reference sequence). CDR3 DNA sequence: TGTGCCAGCAGTTTAAAGTCCGGGACTAGGGGTAGGGCCCAGTACTTC. Residues: CASSLKSGTRGRAQYF.

J is TRBJ1-1 and V is TRBV6-6; D may be TRBD1 (6 bases). Germline V lookup: CDR1 MNHNY, CDR2 SVGAGI (reference sequence). V was trimmed by 6 bases and J by 5 bases, leaving 22 bases between them. The CDR3 runs to 16 residues. CDR3 coding DNA: TGTGCCAGCAGCGGGACCAGTACAGGGCTTAGGACTGAAGCTTTCTTT. This gives the protein CASSGTSTGLRTEAFF.

V usage is TRBV10-2 and J usage is TRBJ2-2, with D maybe TRBD2 (5 bases). Per germline, CDR1 WSHSY and CDR2 SAAADI. Trimming removed 7 bases from V and 6 bases from J, with 15 bases in between. The CDR3 runs 14 residues. CDR3 in amino acids: CASKEVYTAGELFF. CDR3 coding DNA: TGCGCCAGCAAGGAGGTCTATACGGCCGGGGAGCTGTTTTTT.

The chain is built from TRBV7-3 and TRBJ2-1; D uncertain. CDR1 and CDR2 from the germline V gene are SGHTA and FQGTGA. V lost 0 bases and J lost 4, with 10 bases in between. This CDR3 is built from 15 residues. Here the CDR3 reads CASSLTRVEYNEQFF. The CDR3 bases are TGTGCCAGCAGCTTAACCCGGGTTGAGTACAATGAGCAGTTCTTC. Variable domain in full (rest from reference TRBV7-3 and TRBJ2-1): GAGVSQTPSNKVTEKGKYVELRCDPISGHTALYWYRQSLGQGPEFLIYFQGTGAADDSGLPNDRFFAVRPEGSVSTLKIQRTERGDSAVYLCASSLTRVEYNEQFFGPGTRLTVL.

The genes are TRBV19 and TRBJ2-7; perhaps TRBD1 as D (5 bases). Germline CDR1 and CDR2: LNHDA and SQIVND (reference sequence). There are 15 residues in the CDR3. Trimming removed 1 base from V and 1 base from J, with 11 bases in between. CDR3 sequence reads: CASSIGWQGSYEQYF. The CDR3 coding sequence is TGTGCCAGTAGTATAGGTTGGCAGGGATCCTACGAGCAGTACTTC.

This chain joins TRBV11-3 and TRBJ2-2; 7 bases align to TRBD1. CDR1 and CDR2 from the germline V gene are SGHNT and YENEEA. V was clipped by 4 bases and J by 3 bases; unmatched bases: 5. The CDR3 length is 15 residues. The CDR3 region has the DNA TGTGCCAGCAGCTCCCGGGACAGACACACCGGGGAGCTGTTTTTT. This gives the protein CASSSRDRHTGELFF.

This clone was seen a handful of times. V and J are TRBV7-9 and TRBJ2-7, with D possibly TRBD1 on 5 matching bases. With 6 bases removed from V and 2 bases from J, the gap between germline ends came to 11 bases. Germline assignment: CDR1 SEHNR and CDR2 FQNEAQ (reference sequence). This CDR3 spans 13 amino acids. CDR3 amino acids: CASRGSGPYEQYF. In DNA, the CDR3 is TGTGCCAGCAGGGGCTCAGGGCCCTACGAGCAGTACTTC. The variable domain in full, with the rest retrieved from reference TRBV7-9 and TRBJ2-7, is DTGVSQNPRHKITKRGQNVTFRCDPISEHNRLYWYRQTLGQGPEFLTYFQNEAQLEKSRLLSDRFSAERPKGSFSTLEIQRTEQGDSAMYLCASRGSGPYEQYFGPGTRLTVT.

V and J are TRBV19 and TRBJ1-4; TRBD1 matches 10 bases. V lost 5 bases and J lost 0; bases outside the gene matches: 12. The CDR3 is made up of 19 amino acids. The germline V gene encodes CDR1 LNHDA and CDR2 SQIVND (reference sequence). The DNA for the CDR3 is TGTGCCAGTAGTTTTTTGGGGACTGGGACAGGGGCAACTAATGAAAAACTGTTTTTT. Its translation is CASSFLGTGTGATNEKLFF. Together with reference TRBV19 and TRBJ1-4, the CDR3 gives the full variable domain: DGGITQSPKYLFRKEGQNVTLSCEQNLNHDAMYWYRQDPGQGLRLIYYSQIVNDFQKGDIAEGYSVSREKKESFPLTVTSAQKNPTAFYLCASSFLGTGTGATNEKLFFGSGTQLSVL.

The rearrangement links TRBV7-6 to TRBJ1-4; D perhaps matches TRBD1 (6 bases). Germline CDR1 and CDR2: SGHVS and FNYEAQ. The V and J ends lost 1 base and 6 bases respectively, with 12 bases between them. CDR3 length: 15 amino acids. CDR3 bases: TGTGCCAGCAGCTTAGAGACAGGACCTTATGAAAAACTGTTTTTT. Translation: CASSLETGPYEKLFF.

The chain couples TRBV4-2 to TRBJ2-1; maybe TRBD2 (6 bases). CDR3 size: 12 residues. Trimming removed 1 base at V and 12 bases at J, with 10 bases between. Germline CDR1 is LGHNA and CDR2 is YNFKEQ. CDR3 region: CASSQVGGGQFF. The CDR3 nucleotides read TGTGCCAGCAGCCAAGTGGGAGGTGGGCAGTTCTTC.

This chain joins TRBV4-1 and TRBJ1-6, with D uncertain. In germline, CDR1 is MGHRA, CDR2 YSYEKL. The CDR3 is made up of 16 amino acids. V was clipped by 4 bases and J by 0 bases, with 10 bases between them. For the CDR3, the DNA is TGCGCCAGCAGCCTAAGAGTGAGCTCCTATAATTCACCCCTCCACTTT. Translation gives CASSLRVSSYNSPLHF.

This clone was counted a few times. The rearrangement links TRBV29-1 to TRBJ2-1; 11 bases agree with TRBD1. CDR1 SQVTM and CDR2 ANQGSEA come from the germline V gene. J lost 9 bases, V lost 3 bases, and 7 bases had no gene match. There are 14 residues in the CDR3. This CDR3 is CSVDPGQGGAEQFF. The DNA of the CDR3 is TGCAGCGTTGATCCGGGACAGGGGGGAGCTGAGCAGTTCTTC.

CDR3 sequence (DNA): TGTGCCAGCAGCCACCTAGCGGGAGTTGCCTACGAGCAGTACTTC. Its protein is CASSHLAGVAYEQYF. The chain links TRBV3-1 (or the pseudogene TRBV3-2) to TRBJ2-7; 10 nucleotides match TRBD2. V lost 3 bases, J lost 2 bases, and 4 bases stayed unmatched. Germline V gene sequence: CDR1 LGHDT, CDR2 YNNKEL (reference sequence). This CDR3 has 15 amino acids.

With regard to this clone: One end of the junction fails to match germline, which may point to a read error. The rearrangement joins TRBV7-9 to TRBJ2-2; possibly TRBD1 for D (6 bases). CDR3 size: 16 residues. From germline, CDR1 is SEHNR and CDR2 FQNEAQ (reference sequence). Here the CDR3 reads CASSIAPGHFTGELFF. DNA of the CDR3: TGTGCCAGCAGCATAGCCCCGGGACACTTCACCGGGGAGCTGTTTTTT. The variable domain in full, with the rest retrieved from reference TRBV7-9 and TRBJ2-2, is DTGVSQNPRHKITKRGQNVTFRCDPISEHNRLYWYRQTLGQGPEFLTYFQNEAQLEKSRLLSDRFSAERPKGSFSTLEIQRTEQGDSAMYLCASSIAPGHFTGELFFGEGSRLTVL.

The chain joins TRBV27 to TRBJ1-6; D call uncertain. Trimming removed 5 bases from V and 7 bases from J, with 21 bases in between. CDR3 size: 17 residues. Germline V gives CDR1 MNHEY, CDR2 SMNVEV (reference sequence). The CDR3 DNA follows: TGTGCCAGCAGTGCCGACGGTCCCAGCCCGAGGAATTCACCCCTCCACTTT. Translation gives CASSADGPSPRNSPLHF.

The chain is built from TRBV5-1 and TRBJ2-3, with 12 bases identical to TRBD2. There are 16 residues in the CDR3. V shed 2 bases and J 6 bases; nucleotides not matched to a gene: 7. The V gene's germline CDR1 is SGHRS and CDR2 YFSETQ. In DNA, the CDR3 is TGCGCCAGCAGCTTACGACTAGCGGGAGTGCGGGATACGCAGTATTTT. As protein: CASSLRLAGVRDTQYF.

The chain joins TRBV3-1 (or the pseudogene TRBV3-2) to TRBJ1-2, with D tentatively TRBD1 (5 bases). The CDR3 extends over 16 amino acids. Looked up from germline, CDR1 is LGHDT and CDR2 is YNNKEL (reference sequence). V lost 0 bases to trimming and J lost 4 bases, with 15 bases between them. CDR3 sequence reads: CASSQELPGLIYGYTF. DNA of the CDR3: TGTGCCAGCAGCCAAGAATTGCCAGGGTTGATCTATGGCTACACCTTC.

The chain employs TRBV3-1 (or the pseudogene TRBV3-2) and TRBJ1-5; D perhaps matches TRBD1 (5 bases). CDR1 LGHDT and CDR2 YNNKEL come from the germline V gene (reference sequence). Trimming left V 2 bases short and J 8 bases short, with 16 bases between. The CDR3 consists of 15 residues. The chain's CDR3 is CASSQWGGVREPQHF. CDR3 coding DNA: TGTGCCAGCAGCCAATGGGGAGGGGTCAGGGAGCCCCAGCATTTT.

This chain connects TRBV10-2 to TRBJ2-7, with 10 positions matching TRBD2. J was trimmed by 5 bases and V by 11 bases; bases with no gene match: 9. From germline, CDR1 is WSHSY and CDR2 SAAADI. The CDR3 is 13 residues long. The CDR3 bases are TGCGCCGCGTCCAAGCGGGAGGGCCACGAGCAGTACTTC. Its translation is CAASKREGHEQYF.

For the CDR3, the DNA is TGTGCCAGCAGCGGGCGGGACAGTTCCTATGGCTACACCTTC. This encodes CASSGRDSSYGYTF. V usage is TRBV7-2 and J usage is TRBJ1-2; 7 bases fit TRBD1. V shed 5 bases, J shed 4 bases, and the junction held 7 bases outside the gene matches. Germline loops: CDR1 SGHTA, CDR2 FQGNSA. The CDR3 is 14 residues long.

The chain has TRBV3-1 (or the pseudogene TRBV3-2) and TRBJ2-2; D might be TRBD1 (5 bases). CDR1 and CDR2 from the germline V gene are LGHDT and YNNKEL (reference sequence). This CDR3 is 16 amino acids long. Trimming cost V 2 bases and J 0 bases, with 10 bases left between them. The CDR3 nucleotides are TGTGCCAGCAGCCAATTGTCAGGGACGAACACCGGGGAGCTGTTTTTT. It is translated as CASSQLSGTNTGELFF.

The rearrangement uses TRBV5-5 and TRBJ2-7; D gene ambiguous. The V and J ends lost 2 bases and 3 bases respectively, with 12 bases between them. The CDR3 has 14 amino acids. Germline V gene lookup returns CDR1 SGHKS and CDR2 YYEKEE (reference sequence). CDR3 residues: CASSLFTESYEQYF. The CDR3 nucleotides are TGTGCCAGCAGCTTATTTACCGAGAGCTACGAGCAGTACTTC.

V is TRBV11-3 and J is TRBJ1-5; 7 bases are a match to TRBD1. V was clipped by 4 bases and J by 4 bases; unmatched bases: 1. There are 13 residues in the CDR3. Germline CDR1 is SGHNT and CDR2 is YENEEA. The CDR3 nucleotides are TGTGCCAGCAGCTCAGGGGGGAATCAGCCCCAGCATTTT. This translates into CASSSGGNQPQHF.

CDR3 loop: CASSLVRGYEQYF. CDR3 bases: TGTGCCAGCAGCTTGGTTAGGGGATACGAGCAGTACTTC. This sequence joins TRBV5-5 and TRBJ2-7; D may be TRBD1 (5 bases). Germline V gene data show CDR1 as SGHKS and CDR2 as YYEKEE (reference sequence). CDR3 length: 13 residues. V was pared by 0 bases and J by 4 bases, with 8 bases between.

This chain joins TRBV27 and TRBJ2-6, with unresolved D. Trimming stripped 8 bases from V and 0 bases from J, with 5 bases between. Germline CDR1 and CDR2: MNHEY and SMNVEV (reference sequence). The CDR3 sequence is 13 residues long. CDR3 region: CASWASGANVLTF. Here the CDR3 DNA reads TGTGCCAGCTGGGCCTCTGGGGCCAACGTCCTGACTTTC.

This chain joins TRBV5-1 and TRBJ2-1, with D uncertain. CDR3 length: 13 residues. Germline assignment: CDR1 SGHRS and CDR2 YFSETQ. The V end lost 2 bases, the J end lost 7 bases, and 10 bases lay between the germline ends. Here the CDR3 DNA reads TGCGCCAGCAGCTTCTTTCCGCGGAATGAGCAGTTCTTC. Protein: CASSFFPRNEQFF.